This TCR beta chain originates from a study of OX40 agonist ivuxolimab in advanced cancers. On the study more broadly: Eligibility rules accepted prior anti-PD-1, anti-PD-L1 or anti-CTLA-4 therapy, and over 35% had some. Partial responses were achieved by three patients, one with hepatocellular carcinoma and two with cutaneous melanoma.

Germline values: CDR1 SGHVS, CDR2 FNYEAQ. After removal of 5 bases from V and 3 bases from J, the junction contained 10 bases not matched to a gene. There are 15 residues in the CDR3. Patients were ineligible given autoimmune disease history or systemic immunosuppression. Only in-frame clones appear in the TCRdb table, and some are missing; sequencing was by immunoSEQ multiplex PCR. There are 50,000 or so clones in the sample; roughly 91% occur only once, and roughly 30% lies in the top ten. Sequencing used CD4+ or CD8+ T cells sorted from blood, obtained in a trial of the OX40 agonist ivuxolimab. The clonotype was recovered from an adult with an advanced solid tumor such as melanoma, head and neck, liver or kidney cancer. The chain uses TRBV7-6 and TRBJ2-7; the match to TRBD2 covers 7 bases. For the CDR3, the DNA is TGTGCCAGCAGCCGCGGGGGTGCTGGAAGCTACGAGCAGTACTTC. It encodes CASSRGGAGSYEQYF.